The source of this T cell receptor (beta chain) is a study of blood T cell repertoires in COVID-19. Per germline, CDR1 MGHRA and CDR2 YSYEKL. The CDR3 is made up of 13 amino acids. Trimming cost V 1 base and J 9 bases, with 10 bases left between them. Sequenced by immunoSEQ multiplex PCR; TCRdb stores in-frame clones only, minus some. The table has over 200,000 clones, roughly nine tenths seen once. The chain recombines TRBV4-1 with TRBJ1-3, with a weak D call TRBD1 (5 bases). The TCR comes from a man in his forties or fifties with active or convalescent COVID-19. The sequenced sample consisted of peripheral blood. DNA of the CDR3: TGCGCCAGCAGCCAAGCCAGGGTGGGCACCATATATTTT. Translation gives CASSQARVGTIYF.